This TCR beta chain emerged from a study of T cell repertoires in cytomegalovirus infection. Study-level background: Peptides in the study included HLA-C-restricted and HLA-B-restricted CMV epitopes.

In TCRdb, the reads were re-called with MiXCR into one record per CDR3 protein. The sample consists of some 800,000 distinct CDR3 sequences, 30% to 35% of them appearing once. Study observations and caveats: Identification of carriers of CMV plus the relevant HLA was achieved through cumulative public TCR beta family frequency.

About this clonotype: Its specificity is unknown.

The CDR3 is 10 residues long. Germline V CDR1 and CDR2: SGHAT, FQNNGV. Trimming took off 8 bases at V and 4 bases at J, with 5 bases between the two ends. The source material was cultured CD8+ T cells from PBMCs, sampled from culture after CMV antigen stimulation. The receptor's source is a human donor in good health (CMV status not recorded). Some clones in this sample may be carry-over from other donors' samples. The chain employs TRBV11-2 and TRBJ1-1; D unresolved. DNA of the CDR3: TGTGCCAGCTACGGCACTGAAGCTTTCTTT. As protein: CASYGTEAFF.